A selection of T cell receptor beta chains follows, all from one sample in a study of T-cell reconstitution after alpha-beta-depleted transplantation in children. MiXCR, applied by TCRdb to the PCR reads, yields one record per CDR3 protein. The sample includes about a million distinct CDR3 sequences, around 30% of them seen just once. Sequencing used PBMCs, mostly from graft donor cells, obtained 360 days after TCRalphabeta/CD19-depleted stem cell transplant. These receptor sequences come from a boy in the first two years of life who had a stem cell transplant for SCID, so the T cells may come from the graft donor. Both conserved end residues are part of each CDR3. D genes are given only for firm matches. Clone size is stated in some rows and not others, as once, few, many or a class when expanded.

v_gene: TRBV7-3; j_gene: TRBJ2-1; d_gene: TRBD2; abundance: NA; CDR3aa: CASSLTGAGPRDEQFF; CDR3nt: TGTGCCAGCAGCTTAACTGGAGCGGGGCCCAGGGATGAGCAGTTCTTC
v_gene: TRBV3-1; j_gene: TRBJ2-7; d_gene: NA; abundance: NA; CDR3aa: CASSQVSVGAYEQYF; CDR3nt: TGTGCCAGCAGCCAAGTCTCAGTGGGGGCTTACGAGCAGTACTTC
v_gene: TRBV9; j_gene: TRBJ2-3; d_gene: TRBD2; abundance: few; CDR3aa: CASSVGAGGNTDTQYF; CDR3nt: TGTGCCAGCAGCGTAGGGGCGGGGGGAAACACAGATACGCAGTATTTT
v_gene: TRBV9; j_gene: TRBJ2-7; d_gene: NA; abundance: few; CDR3aa: CASSVPVGGEQYF; CDR3nt: TGTGCCAGCAGCGTCCCCGTGGGGGGCGAGCAGTACTTC
v_gene: TRBV29-1; j_gene: TRBJ2-1; d_gene: NA; abundance: NA; CDR3aa: CSVEPLRDNEQFF; CDR3nt: TGCAGCGTGGAACCACTCAGGGACAATGAGCAGTTCTTC
v_gene: TRBV4-3; j_gene: TRBJ2-7; d_gene: NA; abundance: few; CDR3aa: CASSQDFGHRDYEQYF; CDR3nt: TGCGCCAGCAGCCAAGATTTTGGGCACAGAGACTACGAGCAGTACTTC
v_gene: TRBV21-1; j_gene: TRBJ2-1; d_gene: NA; abundance: NA; CDR3aa: CASSKEVRTSGANEQFF; CDR3nt: TGTGCCAGCAGCAAAGAGGTCCGGACTAGCGGGGCGAATGAGCAGTTCTTC
v_gene: TRBV24-1; j_gene: TRBJ1-1; d_gene: NA; abundance: many; CDR3aa: CATRGQPNTEAFF; CDR3nt: TGTGCCACCCGTGGACAGCCCAACACTGAAGCTTTCTTT
v_gene: TRBV10-3; j_gene: TRBJ2-7; d_gene: NA; abundance: few; CDR3aa: CAISESMAEQYF; CDR3nt: TGTGCCATCAGTGAGTCTATGGCCGAGCAGTACTTC
v_gene: TRBV6-5; j_gene: TRBJ1-1; d_gene: NA; abundance: few; CDR3aa: CASSYRALGTRTEAFF; CDR3nt: TGTGCCAGCAGTTACAGGGCGTTGGGCACGCGGACTGAAGCTTTCTTT
v_gene: TRBV5-1; j_gene: TRBJ1-1; d_gene: NA; abundance: NA; CDR3aa: CASSLILGGEAFF; CDR3nt: TGCGCCAGCAGCTTGATTCTCGGTGGTGAAGCTTTCTTT
v_gene: TRBV5-1; j_gene: TRBJ2-2; d_gene: TRBD2; abundance: few; CDR3aa: CASSLTQRGDSGELFF; CDR3nt: TGCGCCAGCAGCTTGACCCAGCGGGGGGACTCCGGGGAGCTGTTTTTT
v_gene: TRBV7-9; j_gene: TRBJ2-2; d_gene: NA; abundance: NA; CDR3aa: CASSSGLLNTGELFF; CDR3nt: TGTGCCAGCAGCTCGGGACTTCTGAACACCGGGGAGCTGTTTTTT
v_gene: TRBV6-2/TRBV6-3; j_gene: TRBJ2-3; d_gene: NA; abundance: NA; CDR3aa: CASSYNYRNGTDTQYF; CDR3nt: TGTGCCAGCAGTTACAATTACAGGAATGGCACAGATACGCAGTATTTT
v_gene: TRBV7-9; j_gene: TRBJ1-2; d_gene: NA; abundance: NA; CDR3aa: CASGQGYGYTF; CDR3nt: TGTGCCAGCGGGCAGGGCTATGGCTACACCTTC
v_gene: TRBV4-1; j_gene: TRBJ2-5; d_gene: NA; abundance: NA; CDR3aa: CASSQEGGRGGETQYF; CDR3nt: TGCGCCAGCAGCCAAGAGGGGGGCAGGGGCGGAGAGACCCAGTACTTC
v_gene: TRBV29-1; j_gene: TRBJ1-1; d_gene: NA; abundance: few; CDR3aa: CSVGGRAVEAFF; CDR3nt: TGCAGCGTTGGGGGCAGAGCCGTTGAAGCTTTCTTT
v_gene: TRBV20-1; j_gene: TRBJ2-7; d_gene: TRBD1; abundance: few; CDR3aa: CSAPTGDSYEQYF; CDR3nt: TGCAGTGCCCCGACAGGGGATTCCTACGAGCAGTACTTC
v_gene: TRBV7-2; j_gene: TRBJ2-5; d_gene: TRBD1; abundance: NA; CDR3aa: CASSRGGAEETQYF; CDR3nt: TGTGCCAGCAGCCGAGGGGGCGCGGAGGAGACCCAGTACTTC
v_gene: TRBV4-1; j_gene: TRBJ2-7; d_gene: NA; abundance: few; CDR3aa: CASSQDDGESSYEQYF; CDR3nt: TGCGCCAGCAGCCAAGATGACGGGGAATCCTCCTACGAGCAGTACTTC
v_gene: TRBV7-9; j_gene: TRBJ1-1; d_gene: NA; abundance: NA; CDR3aa: CASSLNLAVWSEAFF; CDR3nt: TGTGCCAGCAGCTTAAATCTGGCAGTTTGGTCTGAAGCTTTCTTT
v_gene: TRBV2; j_gene: TRBJ2-3; d_gene: TRBD2; abundance: NA; CDR3aa: CASTWTSGDVTDTQYF; CDR3nt: TGTGCCAGCACCTGGACTAGCGGCGACGTAACAGATACGCAGTATTTT
v_gene: TRBV6-1; j_gene: TRBJ2-3; d_gene: NA; abundance: NA; CDR3aa: CATTNSVTDTQYF; CDR3nt: TGTGCCACGACCAACTCGGTCACAGATACGCAGTATTTT
v_gene: TRBV5-1; j_gene: TRBJ2-3; d_gene: TRBD2; abundance: NA; CDR3aa: CASSPQGLAGPMGQYF; CDR3nt: TGCGCCAGCAGCCCTCAGGGACTAGCGGGCCCCATGGGGCAGTATTTT
v_gene: TRBV6-5; j_gene: TRBJ2-5; d_gene: NA; abundance: NA; CDR3aa: CASSYSSGEETQYF; CDR3nt: TGTGCCAGCAGTTACTCGTCCGGGGAAGAGACCCAGTACTTC
v_gene: TRBV3-1; j_gene: TRBJ2-3; d_gene: NA; abundance: NA; CDR3aa: CASSSTWAGTDTQYF; CDR3nt: TGTGCCAGCAGCTCGACATGGGCGGGCACAGATACGCAGTATTTT
v_gene: TRBV2; j_gene: TRBJ1-2; d_gene: NA; abundance: NA; CDR3aa: CASSERYGNYGYTF; CDR3nt: TGTGCCAGCAGTGAACGGTATGGAAACTATGGCTACACCTTC
v_gene: TRBV4-3; j_gene: TRBJ2-1; d_gene: TRBD2; abundance: NA; CDR3aa: CASSQDLPAGSYNEQFF; CDR3nt: TGCGCCAGCAGCCAAGATCTTCCAGCGGGGTCCTACAATGAGCAGTTCTTC
v_gene: TRBV4-2; j_gene: TRBJ2-5; d_gene: TRBD1; abundance: NA; CDR3aa: CASSQQDRGETQYF; CDR3nt: TGTGCCAGCAGCCAACAGGACAGGGGGGAGACCCAGTACTTC
v_gene: TRBV27; j_gene: TRBJ1-2; d_gene: NA; abundance: few; CDR3aa: CASSTGGSNYGYTF; CDR3nt: TGTGCCAGCAGTACGGGAGGAAGTAACTATGGCTACACCTTC
v_gene: TRBV12-3/TRBV12-4; j_gene: TRBJ1-5; d_gene: NA; abundance: NA; CDR3aa: CASSVDGWQPQHF; CDR3nt: TGTGCCAGCAGCGTTGATGGTTGGCAGCCCCAGCATTTT
v_gene: TRBV12-3/TRBV12-4; j_gene: TRBJ2-7; d_gene: TRBD2; abundance: NA; CDR3aa: CASSPGGRVVNEQYF; CDR3nt: TGTGCCAGCAGTCCCGGGGGGAGGGTGGTCAACGAGCAGTACTTC
v_gene: TRBV27; j_gene: TRBJ2-1; d_gene: NA; abundance: few; CDR3aa: CASKPPWDEQFF; CDR3nt: TGTGCCAGCAAACCCCCCTGGGATGAGCAGTTCTTC
v_gene: TRBV28; j_gene: TRBJ2-3; d_gene: NA; abundance: NA; CDR3aa: CASRVGSTDTQYF; CDR3nt: TGTGCCAGCAGGGTTGGCAGTACAGATACGCAGTATTTT
v_gene: TRBV15; j_gene: TRBJ2-3; d_gene: TRBD1; abundance: few; CDR3aa: CATSSLQGVDTTDTQYF; CDR3nt: TGTGCCACCAGCAGCCTACAGGGGGTCGATACCACAGATACGCAGTATTTT
v_gene: TRBV6-1; j_gene: TRBJ1-1; d_gene: NA; abundance: NA; CDR3aa: CASIEGITEAFF; CDR3nt: TGTGCCAGCATTGAAGGAATCACTGAAGCTTTCTTT
v_gene: TRBV25-1; j_gene: TRBJ1-4; d_gene: TRBD1; abundance: few; CDR3aa: CASHDPRDSLGEKLFF; CDR3nt: TGTGCCAGCCACGATCCTAGGGACAGTCTCGGGGAAAAACTGTTTTTT
v_gene: TRBV20-1; j_gene: TRBJ1-1; d_gene: TRBD1; abundance: NA; CDR3aa: CSVLRGSMNTEAFF; CDR3nt: TGCAGTGTCCTCAGGGGGTCGATGAACACTGAAGCTTTCTTT